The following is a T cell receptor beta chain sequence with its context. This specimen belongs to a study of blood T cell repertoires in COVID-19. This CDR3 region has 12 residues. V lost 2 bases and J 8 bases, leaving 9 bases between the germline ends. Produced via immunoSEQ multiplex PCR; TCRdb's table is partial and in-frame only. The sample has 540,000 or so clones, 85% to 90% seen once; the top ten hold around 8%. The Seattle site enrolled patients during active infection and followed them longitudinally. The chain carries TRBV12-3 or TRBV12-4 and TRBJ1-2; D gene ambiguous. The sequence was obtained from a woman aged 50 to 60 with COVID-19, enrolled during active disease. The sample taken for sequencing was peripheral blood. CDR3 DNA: TGTGCCAGCAGTTTAAACCGGCGGGGCTACACCTTC. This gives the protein CASSLNRRGYTF.